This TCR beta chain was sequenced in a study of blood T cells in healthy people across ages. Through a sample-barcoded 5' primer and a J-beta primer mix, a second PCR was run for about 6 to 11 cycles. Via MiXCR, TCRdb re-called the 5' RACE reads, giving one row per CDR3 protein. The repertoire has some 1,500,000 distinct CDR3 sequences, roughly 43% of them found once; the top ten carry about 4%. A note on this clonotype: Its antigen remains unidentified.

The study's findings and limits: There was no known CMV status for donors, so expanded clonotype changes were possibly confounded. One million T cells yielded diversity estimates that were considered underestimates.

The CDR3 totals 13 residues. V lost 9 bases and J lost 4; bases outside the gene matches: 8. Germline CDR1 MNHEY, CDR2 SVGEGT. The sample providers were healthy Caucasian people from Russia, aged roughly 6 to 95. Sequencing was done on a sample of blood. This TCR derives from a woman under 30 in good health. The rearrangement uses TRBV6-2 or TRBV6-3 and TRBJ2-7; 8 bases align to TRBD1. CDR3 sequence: CASGQGLSYEQYF. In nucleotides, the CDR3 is TGTGCCAGTGGACAGGGTTTATCATACGAGCAGTACTTC.